This T cell receptor beta chain came from a study of long-term antiretroviral therapy in people with HIV. Survey-level immunoSEQ v3.0 assays were run. Generated by immunoSEQ multiplex PCR, the TCRdb table keeps only in-frame clones and is missing some. The profile shows 40,000 or so clones, 75% to 90% of them singletons. The germline CDR1 and CDR2 sequences are LGHNA and YSLEER. V was cut by 0 bases and J by 5 bases, with 19 bases left in between. This CDR3 contains 17 residues. The receptor was isolated from a woman aged 18-29 years with HIV. This specimen consisted of unsorted PBMCs, obtained just before starting antiretroviral therapy. The V call is TRBV4-3, the J call TRBJ1-2; a weak D match, TRBD1 (5 bases). The CDR3 coding sequence is TGCGCCAGCAGCCAAGACCGATTGAGGGGAGTTTGGTATGGCTACACCTTC. Protein sequence: CASSQDRLRGVWYGYTF.